This TCR beta chain came from a study of beta chain features in type 1 diabetes. Study as a whole: Healthy donors, compared against patients, showed similar age, gender and cell yields. Study results and limitations: Shortening of TCRB CDR3s, moderate but significant, appeared in all four CD4+ subsets of Type 1 diabetes patients. Type 1 diabetes patients showed fewer insertions and more deletions at VDJ junctions.

Comment on this clone: Its cognate antigen is unknown.

Sorting that relied on CD45RO/CCR7/CD25/CD127/CD95/CD27 yielded CD4+ naive, central memory, regulatory and stem cell-like memory cells. Investigators reverse transcribed all isolated RNA, so they sequenced expressed TCRB transcripts. TCRdb's copy holds only in-frame clones and misses some; the assay was immunoSEQ multiplex PCR. The sample shows 150,000 to 200,000 clones, around 63% of them seen only once. CDR1 is ENHRY, CDR2 SYGVKD, per germline. This CDR3 is built from 12 residues. Trimming removed 7 bases at V and 8 bases at J, with 14 bases between. The gene calls are TRBV10-3 and TRBJ1-1; D not resolved. Sequencing input: naive CD4+ T cells from blood. The source is a man aged 30 to 45 with type 1 diabetes. The CDR3 reads CAITKVVVEAFF. The DNA of the CDR3 is TGTGCCATCACAAAAGTAGTAGTGGAAGCTTTCTTT.